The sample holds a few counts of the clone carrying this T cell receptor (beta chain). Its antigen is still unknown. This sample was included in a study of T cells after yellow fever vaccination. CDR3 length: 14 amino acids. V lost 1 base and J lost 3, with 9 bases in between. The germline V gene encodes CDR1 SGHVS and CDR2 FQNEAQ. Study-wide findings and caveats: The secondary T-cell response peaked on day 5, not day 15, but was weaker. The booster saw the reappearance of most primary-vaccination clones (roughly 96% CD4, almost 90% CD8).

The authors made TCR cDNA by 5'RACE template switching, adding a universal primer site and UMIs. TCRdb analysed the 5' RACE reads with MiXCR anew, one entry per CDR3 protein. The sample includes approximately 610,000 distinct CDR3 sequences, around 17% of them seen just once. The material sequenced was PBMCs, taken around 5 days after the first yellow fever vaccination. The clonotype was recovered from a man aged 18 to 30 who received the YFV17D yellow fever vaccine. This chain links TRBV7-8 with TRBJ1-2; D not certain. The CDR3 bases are TGTGCCAGCAGCTTAGGGCCGGACGACTATGGCTACACCTTC. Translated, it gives CASSLGPDDYGYTF.